This T cell receptor (beta chain) comes out of a study of shared clonotypes between healthy human individuals. Every one of the donors was a Caucasian adult that lived in Nashville, Tennessee. CDR1 is SQVTM, CDR2 ANQGSEA, per germline. This CDR3 spans 13 amino acids. Trimming took off 7 bases at V and 0 bases at J, with 12 bases between the two ends. Each subset's genomic DNA was split evenly across several immunoSEQ plates. Sequencing on ten immunoSEQ deep assay plates was performed for unsorted PBMC DNA. Repertoires were generated with immunoSEQ multiplex PCR, while TCRdb's copy carries only in-frame clones and drops some. Of about 560,000 clones in the sample, around three quarters were seen once. Worth noting for this clone: Its cognate antigen is unknown.

The study's findings and limits: Donor clonotype sharing was expected to depend on sequencing depth.

The sequence was collected from a middle-aged woman in good health. Some clones in this sample may be carry-over from other donors' samples. Input material: PBMCs. J is TRBJ1-1 and V is TRBV29-1; tentatively, D is TRBD1 (5 bases). Here the CDR3 DNA reads TGCAGCGGATACAGGTCCATGAACACTGAAGCTTTCTTT. This gives the protein CSGYRSMNTEAFF.